This T cell receptor (beta chain) was obtained from a study of identifying expanded T cells in peripheral blood. Looked up from germline, CDR1 is SGHTS and CDR2 is YDEGEE. With 1 base removed from V and 5 bases from J, the gap between germline ends came to 24 bases. The CDR3 runs to 18 residues. As regards this clone: Its antigen is as yet unknown.

Profiling relied on immunoSEQ multiplex PCR, and the TCRdb table lists in-frame clones only, not all of them. The sample shows 110,000 or so clones, approximately 90% of them seen only once. Collection occurred without any documented infections or immune events in donors. The study's findings and limits: Clone count variance between roughly two-week samples rose with total template count. Differentially abundant clones: 1 to 1.5 between replicates, about 17 at around 14 days, 19 to 20 at four.

This chain links TRBV5-8 with TRBJ2-5, with D perhaps TRBD1 or TRBD2 (5 bases each). The TCR sequence derives from a person aged 18 to 70 in good health. Sequencing used blood. The CDR3 bases are TGTGCCAGCAGCTTGTTGCGCGGGTCCTACCTAGGGGAGGAGACCCAGTACTTC. As protein: CASSLLRGSYLGEETQYF.